This T cell receptor (beta chain) was sequenced for a study of blood T cells in healthy people across ages. Study findings and constraints: Per million T cells, TCR beta diversity dropped roughly linearly as age increased. Diversity figures derived from one million T cells were judged to underestimate the true value.

This clonotype came up a few times. Its antigen is undetermined. The CDR3 totals 14 residues. Germline V gives CDR1 LGHDT, CDR2 YNNKEL (reference sequence). V shed 1 base and J shed 4 bases, with 10 bases lying between them. Then a second PCR, running roughly 7 to 11 cycles, was carried out with a sample-barcoded 5' primer and a J-beta primer mix. TCRdb reprocessed the 5' RACE reads with MiXCR, giving one entry per CDR3 protein. The sample includes 1.4 million to 1.5 million distinct CDR3 sequences, roughly 45% of them seen just once. Sample: blood. The genes are TRBV3-1 and TRBJ1-2; D uncertain. The TCR originated in a woman under 30 in good health. This chain's CDR3 is CASSQGAMVYGYTF. CDR3 DNA: TGTGCCAGCAGCCAAGGGGCGATGGTCTATGGCTACACCTTC. The whole variable domain, filled in from reference TRBV3-1 and TRBJ1-2, reads DTAVSQTPKYLVTQMGNDKSIKCEQNLGHDTMYWYKQDSKKFLKIMFSYNNKELIINETVPNRFSPKSPDKAHLNLHINSLELGDSAVYFCASSQGAMVYGYTFGSGTRLTVV.